This TCR beta chain came from a study of control samples from healthy donors and cancer patients. TCRdb's copy holds only in-frame clones and misses some; the assay was immunoSEQ multiplex PCR. The sample gives roughly 400,000 clones, about nine tenths of which show up once; 6% to 7% is in the top ten. The CDR3 has 15 residues. Germline V CDR1 and CDR2: MNHEY, SMNVEV (reference sequence). V lost 5 bases to trimming and J lost 1 base, with 14 bases between them. What was sequenced was PBMCs. The TCR sequence derives from a man between 40 and 49 years old with head and neck cancer. The rearrangement links TRBV27 to TRBJ1-2; D is ambiguous. This chain's CDR3 is CASSNSGALNYGYTF. CDR3 DNA: TGTGCCAGCAGTAACTCAGGAGCTCTTAACTATGGCTACACCTTC.